These T cell receptor beta chains were read from a single sample in a study of T cell clonotyping in hematopoietic cell transplantation. The data were produced by immunoSEQ multiplex PCR, yet TCRdb's version contains in-frame clones alone and is incomplete. The repertoire holds about 36,000 clones, with over 80% as singletons. The sample taken for sequencing was peripheral blood mononuclear cells. These receptor sequences come from a woman in her thirties or forties in good health. Some clones in this sample may be carry-over from other donors' samples. Both conserved end residues are part of each CDR3. The order of the fields is D gene, clone size, J gene, V gene, CDR3 protein, CDR3 DNA. D genes are given only for firm matches. Expanded clones are given a class, and other clones once, few, many or no size at all.

.,.,TRBJ2-3,TRBV5-6,CASSLEEVDTQYF,TGTGCCAGCAGCTTGGAAGAGGTCGATACGCAGTATTTT
.,.,TRBJ2-7,TRBV7-2,CASSLAQGMQYF,TGTGCCAGCAGCTTAGCCCAGGGGATGCAGTACTTC
.,.,TRBJ2-1,TRBV30,CAWTHLPGQQFF,TGTGCCTGGACGCATCTCCCCGGCCAGCAGTTCTTC
.,.,TRBJ2-7,TRBV28,CAAGGEFTYEQYF,TGTGCCGCAGGAGGGGAGTTCACCTACGAGCAGTACTTC
.,.,TRBJ2-2,TRBV27,CASSFYPEKSTGELFF,TGTGCCAGCAGTTTCTATCCGGAGAAAAGCACCGGGGAGCTGTTTTTT
TRBD1,.,TRBJ1-4,TRBV9,CASSSRTGSNEKLFF,TGTGCCAGCAGCTCCCGGACAGGGAGCAATGAAAAACTGTTTTTT
.,once,TRBJ1-1,TRBV5-8,CASSLAGLANTEAFF,TGTGCCAGCAGCCTCGCGGGACTGGCGAACACTGAAGCTTTCTTT
TRBD2,.,TRBJ2-7,TRBV7-3,CASSGLGGNSYEQYF,TGTGCCAGCAGCGGATTGGGGGGGAACTCCTACGAGCAGTACTTC
.,few,TRBJ1-5,TRBV5-1,CASSQDSPGNQPQHF,TGCGCCAGCAGCCAGGACAGCCCAGGCAATCAGCCCCAGCATTTT
TRBD1,.,TRBJ1-2,TRBV5-1,CASSIRGGANYGYTF,TGCGCCAGCAGCATCAGGGGGGGAGCTAACTATGGCTACACCTTC
TRBD2,once,TRBJ2-7,TRBV9,CASSAGSGRRNEQYF,TGTGCCAGCAGCGCGGGGAGCGGGAGGAGGAACGAGCAGTACTTC
.,.,TRBJ2-2,TRBV6-4,CASSDTGGNELFF,TGTGCCAGCAGTGACACTGGCGGGAATGAGCTGTTTTTT
.,.,TRBJ1-2,TRBV6-1,CASTRTANYGYTF,TGTGCCAGCACCCGGACAGCTAACTATGGCTACACCTTC
.,.,TRBJ1-4,TRBV2,CASRDPGHEKLFF,TGTGCCAGCAGGGATCCGGGACACGAAAAACTGTTTTTT
.,few,TRBJ1-1,TRBV10-1,CASSGGLDHTEAFF,TGCGCCAGCAGTGGGGGTCTGGACCACACTGAAGCTTTCTTT
TRBD1,.,TRBJ1-1,TRBV5-1,CASSLVAGGRGTEAFF,TGCGCCAGCAGCTTGGTCGCAGGGGGCAGAGGCACTGAAGCTTTCTTT
.,.,TRBJ2-1,TRBV5-1,CASSLAGGVRSYNEQFF,TGCGCCAGCAGCTTGGCTGGTGGGGTAAGGTCCTACAATGAGCAGTTCTTC
.,.,TRBJ1-5,TRBV21-1,CARDRVNQPQHF,TGTGCCAGAGACAGGGTCAATCAGCCCCAGCATTTT
.,.,TRBJ1-2,TRBV20-1,CSATRGHGYTF,TGCAGTGCTACACGGGGACACGGCTACACCTTC
TRBD1,.,TRBJ2-2,TRBV28,CASSPNQGVANTGELFF,TGTGCCAGCAGTCCTAACCAGGGGGTCGCGAACACCGGGGAGCTGTTTTTT
.,.,TRBJ1-4,TRBV30,CAWSGVATNEKLFF,TGTGCCTGGAGTGGGGTTGCGACTAATGAAAAACTGTTTTTT
TRBD1,.,TRBJ2-5,TRBV19,CASSVTGGQETQYF,TGTGCCAGTAGTGTAACAGGGGGGCAAGAGACCCAGTACTTC
.,.,TRBJ2-1,TRBV19,CASSPASNNEQFF,TGTGCCAGTTCCCCGGCCTCCAACAATGAGCAGTTCTTC
.,.,TRBJ1-4,TRBV30,CAWSAGTTNEKLFF,TGTGCCTGGAGTGCCGGGACCACTAATGAAAAACTGTTTTTT
.,.,TRBJ1-1,TRBV18,CASSASGTWAFF,TGTGCCAGCTCGGCATCCGGGACTTGGGCTTTCTTT
.,.,TRBJ1-2,TRBV30,CAWSPLMYGGYTF,TGTGCCTGGAGTCCCCTTATGTACGGAGGCTACACCTTC
.,.,TRBJ2-1,TRBV14,CASSQDHGGGTRRNEQFF,TGTGCCAGCAGCCAAGATCACGGGGGTGGGACTCGGCGCAATGAGCAGTTCTTC
.,.,TRBJ2-3,TRBV5-1,CASSQADTQYF,TGCGCCAGTAGCCAGGCAGATACGCAGTATTTT
TRBD1,few,TRBJ1-1,TRBV7-2,CASSVTGGITEAFF,TGTGCCAGCAGCGTAACAGGGGGAATCACTGAAGCTTTCTTT
.,.,TRBJ2-7,TRBV19,CASSRRIPYEQYF,TGTGCCAGTTCGCGGCGGATCCCCTACGAGCAGTACTTC
TRBD1,.,TRBJ2-7,TRBV28,CASSLGTGGEQYF,TGTGCCAGCAGTTTAGGGACAGGGGGTGAGCAGTACTTC
.,.,TRBJ1-2,TRBV7-2,CASSLGGTYGYTF,TGTGCCAGCAGCTTAGGCGGGACCTATGGCTACACCTTC
TRBD1,.,TRBJ2-3,TRBV7-2,CASTINRGPDTQYF,TGTGCCAGCACCATCAACAGGGGACCAGATACGCAGTATTTT
.,.,TRBJ2-3,TRBV29-1,CSAGQRGTDTQYF,TGCAGCGCCGGGCAGCGCGGCACAGATACGCAGTATTTT
TRBD2,few,TRBJ2-7,TRBV5-4,CASSETSGRHEQYF,TGTGCCAGCAGCGAGACTAGCGGGAGACACGAGCAGTACTTC
.,.,TRBJ2-7,TRBV5-1,CASTERGDEQYF,TGCGCCAGTACGGAGCGAGGCGACGAGCAGTACTTC
.,.,TRBJ1-1,TRBV13,CASAEQGGTEAFF,TGTGCCAGCGCAGAACAGGGTGGCACTGAAGCTTTCTTT
.,.,TRBJ1-1,TRBV5-1,CASSAPRGEAFF,TGCGCCAGCAGCGCCCCTAGAGGTGAAGCTTTCTTT
.,.,TRBJ2-3,TRBV9,CASSVYPASTDTQYF,TGTGCCAGCAGCGTATATCCTGCGAGCACAGATACGCAGTATTTT
.,.,TRBJ1-2,TRBV11-1,CASSSQWEYGYTF,TGTGCCAGCAGCTCCCAATGGGAGTATGGCTACACCTTC
.,once,TRBJ2-7,TRBV29-1,CSVVSQTPHEQYF,TGCAGCGTTGTGTCACAGACCCCCCACGAGCAGTACTTC
.,.,TRBJ2-3,TRBV28,CASSSYTDTQYF,TGTGCCAGCAGTAGCTACACAGATACGCAGTATTTT
.,.,TRBJ2-5,TRBV7-9,CASSLADSQETQYF,TGTGCCAGCAGCTTAGCCGACTCCCAAGAGACCCAGTACTTC
.,.,TRBJ2-5,TRBV5-6,CASSLDVETQYF,TGTGCCAGCAGCTTGGACGTGGAGACCCAGTACTTC
TRBD1,.,TRBJ2-3,TRBV28,CASSYRDRGSPDTQYF,TGTGCCAGCAGTTACCGGGACAGGGGAAGCCCAGATACGCAGTATTTT
.,.,TRBJ2-5,TRBV30,CAWSFIRETQYF,TGTGCCTGGAGTTTCATTCGGGAGACCCAGTACTTC
.,.,TRBJ1-5,TRBV7-2,CASSLANQPQHF,TGTGCCAGCAGCTTAGCCAATCAGCCCCAGCATTTT
TRBD1,.,TRBJ2-3,TRBV28,CASRNRDRDSWQGTDTQYF,TGTGCCAGCAGAAACCGGGACAGGGATTCGTGGCAGGGCACAGATACGCAGTATTTT
.,.,TRBJ2-1,TRBV11-2,CASSLEGLEFF,TGTGCCAGCAGCTTAGAGGGCCTAGAGTTCTTC
TRBD2,.,TRBJ2-2,TRBV4-1,CASSQSNMGTSPGELFF,TGCGCCAGCAGCCAGTCTAATATGGGGACTAGCCCCGGGGAGCTGTTTTTT
.,.,TRBJ2-3,TRBV19,CASGGKVSGLYSDRSTDTQYF,TGTGCCAGTGGCGGGAAGGTCAGCGGACTCTATTCCGACCGGTCCACAGATACGCAGTATTTT